This T cell receptor (beta chain) was captured by sequencing in a study of OX40 agonist ivuxolimab in advanced cancers. Study results and caveats: Clonal expansion from baseline to week 6 occurred in both CD4+ and CD8+ T cells.

V was shortened by 6 bases and J by 8 bases, with 20 bases between the two germline ends. The germline gives CDR1 MNHEY, CDR2 SVGAGI. This CDR3 contains 15 residues. The assay was immunoSEQ multiplex PCR, and TCRdb's table has in-frame clones only and misses some. The table lists 100,000 to 130,000 clones, around 93% of them singletons, with over 0.6% in the top ten. In this sample, this clone turned up once. Its antigen is unidentified. The TCR sequence derives from an adult with an advanced solid tumor such as melanoma, head and neck, liver or kidney cancer. The rearrangement uses TRBV6-5 and TRBJ1-3; a weak D match, TRBD1 (6 bases). This sample comprised CD4+ or CD8+ T cells sorted from blood, obtained in a trial of the OX40 agonist ivuxolimab. The DNA for the CDR3 is TGTGCCAGCAGACCAGGACAGCCCCTCTCTCACACCATATATTTT. Amino acids: CASRPGQPLSHTIYF.